The present T cell receptor beta chain was sequenced within a study of vaccination and CD4 T cells after COVID-19. Study-level information: For control cultures, the treatment was a CEFX pool, an HIV-1 Nef pool, or no peptide.

Germline lookup yields CDR1 DFQATT and CDR2 SNEGSKA (reference sequence). V shed 5 bases and J shed 8 bases, with 15 bases lying between them. The CDR3 covers 12 residues. Cultured CD4+ T cell DNA underwent sequencing with the Oncomine TCR Beta short-read assay. From the PCR reads, TCRdb called clonotypes with MiXCR, one entry per CDR3 protein. The data contain fewer than 7,500 distinct CDR3 sequences, approximately 60% of them seen just once; the ten biggest clones take up 25%. Described treatment: roughly 11-day PBMC culture with coronavirus spike peptide pools or control peptides (ViraFEST assay). The unexposed donor provided CD4+ T cells, which were taken before the COVID-19 pandemic (2011-2018). This clonotype was seen only a few times. The antigen is not known.

The sample was CD4+ T cells from blood, cultured in vitro. This receptor was identified in a human donor in good health. V is TRBV20-1 and J is TRBJ1-2; D is unresolved. As DNA, the CDR3 is TGCAGTGCTCATAAAGATCTTCGCGGCTACACCTTC. This sequence encodes CSAHKDLRGYTF.